This T cell receptor beta chain appears in the sequencing data of a study of cytomegalovirus exposure and HLA in healthy donors. Findings of the study overall: A later analysis reportedly found that, within productive TCRs, an Asian-associated ancestry cluster had fewer N-insertions than the mean observed across the approximately 660 donors. Researchers reported in a later analysis that a missense DCLRE1C variant was tied to TCR beta V- and J-gene trimming.

The study ran its PCR with 60 Vbeta and 13 Jbeta primers. TCRdb's copy holds only in-frame clones and misses some; the assay was immunoSEQ multiplex PCR. The data show some 200,000 clones, roughly 87% seen once. As concerns this clone: The antigen remains undetermined.

The receptor was isolated from a girl under three years old in good health and CMV-seronegative. Sequencing was done on a sample of PBMCs.

CDR3: CASSLPPSGGSPQETQYF. CDR3 in DNA: TGTGCCAGCAGCCTCCCCCCTAGCGGGGGCTCCCCCCAAGAGACCCAGTACTTC. The chain links TRBV12-1 to TRBJ2-5; TRBD2, the table's D call, was not compared with the DNA. TRBV12-1 corresponds to a pseudogene. This CDR3 spans 18 amino acids.